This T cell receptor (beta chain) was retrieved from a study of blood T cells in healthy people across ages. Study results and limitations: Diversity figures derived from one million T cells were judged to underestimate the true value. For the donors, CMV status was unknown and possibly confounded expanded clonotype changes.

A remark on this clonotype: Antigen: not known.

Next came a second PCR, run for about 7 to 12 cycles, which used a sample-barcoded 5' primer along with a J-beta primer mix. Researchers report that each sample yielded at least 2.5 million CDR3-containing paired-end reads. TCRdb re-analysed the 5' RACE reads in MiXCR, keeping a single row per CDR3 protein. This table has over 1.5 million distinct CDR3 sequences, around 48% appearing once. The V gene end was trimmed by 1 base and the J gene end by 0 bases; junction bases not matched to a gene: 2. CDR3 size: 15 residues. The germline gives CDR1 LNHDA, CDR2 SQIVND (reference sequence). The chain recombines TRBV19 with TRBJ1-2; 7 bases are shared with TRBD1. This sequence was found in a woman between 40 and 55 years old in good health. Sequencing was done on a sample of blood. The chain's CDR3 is CASSIVGTANYGYTF. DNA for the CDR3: TGTGCCAGTAGTATAGTCGGGACAGCTAACTATGGCTACACCTTC.